Below are 10 T cell receptor beta chains sequenced from a single sample in a study of T cells in Graves' hyperthyroidism and ophthalmopathy. Authors of the study amplified TCR beta CDR3 regions from RNA transcripts. A first-round RT-PCR of the TCR CDR3 used the HTBI primer set. TCRdb itself ran the multiplex PCR reads through MiXCR, one entry per CDR3 protein. This sample yields roughly 550,000 distinct CDR3 sequences, of which 16% are seen a single time; about 29% belongs to the top ten. Source material: blood. These receptors were collected from a woman in her 30s with Graves' ophthalmopathy.

This clonotype occurred many times. V usage is TRBV12-3 or TRBV12-4 and J usage is TRBJ2-2, with 9 positions matching TRBD1. V lost 5 bases to trimming and J lost 6 bases; unmatched junction nucleotides: 10. The CDR3 covers 16 residues. The CDR3 nucleotides read TGTGCCAGCAGTCCAAACAGGGGGCGAGGTCCCGGGGAGCTGTTTTTT. This codes for CASSPNRGRGPGELFF.

This clonotype has a count of ten or more. CDR3 residues: CASRVPRETGELFF. The CDR3 DNA follows: TGTGCCAGCAGAGTCCCCAGGGAGACCGGGGAGCTGTTTTTT. The chain links TRBV28 to TRBJ2-2, with D perhaps given as TRBD1 or TRBD2 (5 bases each). V was cut by 6 bases and J by 5 bases, with 13 bases left in between. CDR1 and CDR2 from the germline V gene are MDHEN and SYDVKM. The length of the CDR3 is 14 residues.

Regarding this clonotype: The junction departs from germline at one end; a sequencing error may be responsible. V usage is TRBV6-2 or TRBV6-3 and J usage is TRBJ2-5; 7 nucleotides agree with TRBD2. The CDR3 has 16 amino acids. Looked up from germline, CDR1 is MNHEY and CDR2 is SVGEGT. This CDR3 is CAGSRGRDYGWETQYF. The CDR3 DNA reads TGTGCCGGCAGTAGAGGAAGGGACTACGGGTGGGAGACCCAGTACTTC.

This clonotype occurred a few times. The chain recombines TRBV6-1 with TRBJ2-4, with 9 bases identical to TRBD2. Germline loops: CDR1 MNHNS, CDR2 SASEGT. This CDR3 spans 17 amino acids. V gave up 7 bases and J gave up 0 bases; unmatched junction bases: 10. The chain's CDR3 is CASTWTGGREAKNIQYF. DNA for the CDR3: TGTGCCAGCACCTGGACTGGCGGGAGGGAAGCCAAAAACATTCAGTACTTC.

The chain couples TRBV12-3 or TRBV12-4 to TRBJ1-1; 9 positions agree with TRBD1. Trimming at V came to 5 bases and at J to 4 bases, leaving 8 bases not matched to a gene. The CDR3 totals 15 residues. The CDR3 is CASSHSGTGFTEAFF. The DNA of the CDR3 is TGTGCCAGCAGTCATTCCGGGACAGGGTTCACTGAAGCTTTCTTT.

The sample holds a few counts of this clonotype. The chain is built from TRBV9 and TRBJ2-1; the match to TRBD2 covers 12 bases. Looked up from germline, CDR1 is SGDLS and CDR2 is YYNGEE. J lost 5 bases, V lost 2 bases, and 11 bases had no gene match. The CDR3 is made up of 18 amino acids. CDR3 protein: CASSVGLAGRFDHNEQFF. The CDR3 DNA reads as TGTGCCAGCAGCGTCGGACTAGCGGGACGCTTTGACCACAATGAGCAGTTCTTC.

This clonotype came up many times. V and J are TRBV18 and TRBJ2-3; 7 bases line up with TRBD1. J gave up 5 bases and V 2 bases, and 1 base lay outside the gene matches. The CDR3 consists of 13 residues. CDR1 and CDR2 (germline): KGHSH, LQKENI. The CDR3 DNA is TGTGCCAGCTCACCAACAGGGGAAGATACGCAGTATTTT. This codes for CASSPTGEDTQYF.

The V and J genes are TRBV4-3 and TRBJ2-7, with D unresolved. V lost 3 bases, J lost 4 bases, and 10 bases lay in between. CDR3 length: 13 residues. Germline CDR1 and CDR2: LGHNA and YSLEER. The CDR3 loop is CASSQGLLYEQYF. DNA for the CDR3: TGCGCCAGCAGCCAGGGTCTCTTATACGAGCAGTACTTC.

This clonotype was counted only a few times. The chain is built from TRBV15 and TRBJ2-5; D remains unclear. This CDR3 has 14 amino acids. The V gene's germline CDR1 is LNHNV and CDR2 YYDKDF (reference sequence). Trimming cost V 1 base and J 5 bases, with 11 bases left between them. The chain's CDR3 is CATSRVGLRETQYF. CDR3 nucleotides: TGTGCCACCAGCAGAGTGGGCTTACGGGAGACCCAGTACTTC. The full variable domain, completed using reference TRBV15 and TRBJ2-5, is DAMVIQNPRYQVTQFGKPVTLSCSQTLNHNVMYWYQQKSSQAPKLLFHYYDKDFNNEADTPDNFQSRRPNTSFCFLDIRSPGLGDTAMYLCATSRVGLRETQYFGPGTRLLVL.

The chain employs TRBV7-9 and TRBJ2-1; unclear D gene. The germline V gene has CDR1 SEHNR and CDR2 FQNEAQ (reference sequence). The CDR3 length is 18 residues. The V end lost 5 bases, the J end lost 1 base, and 21 bases lay between the germline ends. CDR3 nucleotides: TGTGCCAGCAGCCCCTCCCCGGGCTCCCTCCTATCCTACAATGAGCAGTTCTTC. This encodes CASSPSPGSLLSYNEQFF. Looking up the rest from reference TRBV7-9 and TRBJ2-1 gives the full variable domain: DTGVSQNPRHKITKRGQNVTFRCDPISEHNRLYWYRQTLGQGPEFLTYFQNEAQLEKSRLLSDRFSAERPKGSFSTLEIQRTEQGDSAMYLCASSPSPGSLLSYNEQFFGPGTRLTVL.